This entry describes one T cell receptor (beta chain). Its antigen remains unknown. The PCR had 60 Vbeta and 13 Jbeta primers. Some clones are missing from TCRdb's copy, which holds only in-frame ones; the method was immunoSEQ multiplex PCR. Among around 150,000 clones listed, around 80% were seen once. This CDR3 comprises 14 residues. CDR1 and CDR2 from the germline V gene are MNHEY and SMNVEV (reference sequence). Between the trimmed V and J ends, which lost 4 bases and 5 bases, there was a span of 12 bases. This specimen comes from a study of cytomegalovirus exposure and HLA in healthy donors. Study-wide findings and caveats: Sequencing had likely introduced a cluster of highly shared sequence variants as an artifact. Segments of the TCR beta V type were, in most cases, productive about 90% or about 30% of the time in an earlier analysis.

The sequenced sample was PBMCs. The chain combines TRBV27 with TRBJ2-1; D is undetermined. This TCR was recovered from a boy aged 2 to 9 in good health and CMV-seronegative. CDR3 loop: CASSYRAQDNEQFF. As DNA, the CDR3 is TGTGCCAGCAGTTACCGAGCGCAAGACAATGAGCAGTTCTTC.